The clone carrying this T cell receptor beta chain has more than one count but fewer than ten. Its antigen is not identified. The data originate from a study of early stage breast cancer tumors. The wider study: Of some 17 invasive breast tumors, about a dozen were hormone receptor-positive, HER2-negative. Each sample averaged around 10-fold read coverage.

Using immunoSEQ multiplex PCR, the repertoire was profiled, and TCRdb retains in-frame clones only, with some absent. In the table there are tens of thousands of clones, around two thirds of which are singletons. Study results and limitations: Tumor and normal breast were distinguished via blood comparison in 14 of 16 patients.

V lost 0 bases and J lost 2, with 11 bases in between. Germline loops: CDR1 MNHNS, CDR2 SASEGT. The CDR3 covers 15 residues. Sequencing was carried out using blood. This receptor was identified in a person in their fifties with breast cancer. The rearrangement uses TRBV6-1 and TRBJ2-7; TRBD1 might be the D (5 bases). The CDR3 region is CASSEASGQAYEQYF. CDR3 DNA: TGTGCCAGCAGTGAAGCGTCAGGGCAAGCCTACGAGCAGTACTTC.